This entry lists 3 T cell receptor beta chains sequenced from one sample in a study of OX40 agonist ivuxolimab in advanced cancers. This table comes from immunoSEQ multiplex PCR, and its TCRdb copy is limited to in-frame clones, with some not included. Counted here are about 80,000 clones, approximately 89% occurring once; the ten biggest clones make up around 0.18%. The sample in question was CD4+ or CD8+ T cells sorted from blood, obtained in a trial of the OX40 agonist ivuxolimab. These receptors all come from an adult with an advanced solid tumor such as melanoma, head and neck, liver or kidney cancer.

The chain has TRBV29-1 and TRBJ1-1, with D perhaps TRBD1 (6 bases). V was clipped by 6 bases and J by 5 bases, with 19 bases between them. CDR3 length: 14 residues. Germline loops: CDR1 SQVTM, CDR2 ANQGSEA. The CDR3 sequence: CSVDHRVGGTEAFF. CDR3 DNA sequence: TGCAGCGTCGACCACAGGGTTGGAGGGACTGAAGCTTTCTTT.

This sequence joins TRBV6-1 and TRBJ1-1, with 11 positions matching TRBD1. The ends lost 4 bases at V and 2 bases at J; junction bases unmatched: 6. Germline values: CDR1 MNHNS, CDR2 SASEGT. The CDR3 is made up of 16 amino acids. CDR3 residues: CASSGRDRGTNTEAFF. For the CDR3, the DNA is TGTGCCAGCAGTGGCCGGGACAGGGGGACCAACACTGAAGCTTTCTTT.

CDR3 protein: CASSLDRMQETQYF. For the CDR3, the DNA is TGTGCCAGCAGCTTGGACAGGATGCAAGAGACCCAGTACTTC. The J gene is TRBJ2-5, the V gene TRBV5-4; the D gene is possibly TRBD1 (5 bases). V was pared by 0 bases and J by 2 bases, with 8 bases between. Germline V gives CDR1 SGHNT, CDR2 YYREEE (reference sequence). The CDR3 spans 14 residues.